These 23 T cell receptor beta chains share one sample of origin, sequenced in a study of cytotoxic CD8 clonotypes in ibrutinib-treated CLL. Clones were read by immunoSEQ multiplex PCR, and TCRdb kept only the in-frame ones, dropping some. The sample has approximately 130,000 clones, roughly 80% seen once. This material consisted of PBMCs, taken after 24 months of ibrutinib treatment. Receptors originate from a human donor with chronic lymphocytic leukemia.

The CDR3 reads CASRETRSSYNEQFF. The DNA of the CDR3 is TGTGCCAGCAGGGAGACTCGGAGCTCCTACAATGAGCAGTTCTTC. The chain employs TRBV2 and TRBJ2-1, with unresolved D. The CDR3 has 15 residues. V lost 6 bases and J 0 bases, leaving 12 bases between the germline ends. Germline CDR1 reads SNHLY; CDR2 reads FYNNEI.

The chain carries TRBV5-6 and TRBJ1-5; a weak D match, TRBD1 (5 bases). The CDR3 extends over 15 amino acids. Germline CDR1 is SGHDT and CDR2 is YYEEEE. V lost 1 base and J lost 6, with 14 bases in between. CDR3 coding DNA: TGTGCCAGCAGCTTGAGGGTGGTGGGGGGTCAGCCCCAGCATTTT. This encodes CASSLRVVGGQPQHF.

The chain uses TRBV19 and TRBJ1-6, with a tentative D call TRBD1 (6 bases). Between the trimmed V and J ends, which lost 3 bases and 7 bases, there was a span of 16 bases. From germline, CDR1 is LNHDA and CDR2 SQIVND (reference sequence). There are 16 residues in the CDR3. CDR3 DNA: TGTGCCAGTAGTATGACGTCAGGGGCCCCCAATTCACCCCTCCACTTT. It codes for CASSMTSGAPNSPLHF.

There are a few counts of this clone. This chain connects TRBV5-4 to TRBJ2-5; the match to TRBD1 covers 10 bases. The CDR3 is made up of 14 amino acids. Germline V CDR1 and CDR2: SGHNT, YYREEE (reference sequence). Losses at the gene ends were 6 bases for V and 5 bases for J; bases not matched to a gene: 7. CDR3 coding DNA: TGTGCCAGCACAACCCCGGGACAGGGGGAGACCCAGTACTTC. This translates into CASTTPGQGETQYF.

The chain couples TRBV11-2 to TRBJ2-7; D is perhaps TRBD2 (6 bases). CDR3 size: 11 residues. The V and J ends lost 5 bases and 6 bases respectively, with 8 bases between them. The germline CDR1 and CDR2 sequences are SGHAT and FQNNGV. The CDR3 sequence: CASSAGREQYF. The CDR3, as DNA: TGTGCCAGCAGCGCGGGGCGCGAGCAGTACTTC. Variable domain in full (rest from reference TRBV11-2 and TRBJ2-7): EAGVAQSPRYKIIEKRQSVAFWCNPISGHATLYWYQQILGQGPKLLIQFQNNGVVDDSQLPKDRFSAERLKGVDSTLKIQPAKLEDSAVYLCASSAGREQYFGPGTRLTVT.

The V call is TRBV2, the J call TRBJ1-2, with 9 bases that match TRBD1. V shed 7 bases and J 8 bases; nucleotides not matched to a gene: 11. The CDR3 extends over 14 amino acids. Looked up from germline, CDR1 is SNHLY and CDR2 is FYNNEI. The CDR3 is CASKGLQGAPGYTF. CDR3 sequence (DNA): TGTGCCAGCAAGGGTTTACAGGGGGCGCCGGGCTACACCTTC.

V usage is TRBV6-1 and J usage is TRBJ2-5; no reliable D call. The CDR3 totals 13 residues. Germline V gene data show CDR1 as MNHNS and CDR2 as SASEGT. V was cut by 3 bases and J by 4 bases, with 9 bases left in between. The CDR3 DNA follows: TGTGCCAGCAGTGAGGTCAAAGGAGAGACCCAGTACTTC. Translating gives CASSEVKGETQYF.

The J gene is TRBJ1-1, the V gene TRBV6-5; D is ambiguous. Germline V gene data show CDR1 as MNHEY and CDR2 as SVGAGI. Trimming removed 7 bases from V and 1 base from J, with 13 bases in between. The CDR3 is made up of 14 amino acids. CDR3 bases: TGTGCCAGCACCCAGGACGGCAAGAACACTGAAGCTTTCTTT. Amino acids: CASTQDGKNTEAFF.

CDR3 nucleotide sequence: TGCAGCGTTGAGTGGCAGTTGAGCTACACCTTC. This translates into CSVEWQLSYTF. The rearrangement joins TRBV29-1 to TRBJ1-2; D call uncertain. Germline CDR1 SQVTM, CDR2 ANQGSEA. This CDR3 is built from 11 residues. The V gene lost 3 bases and the J gene lost 9 bases, with 11 bases spanning the gap. The full variable domain, rest sourced from reference TRBV29-1 and TRBJ1-2, is SAVISQKPSRDICQRGTSLTIQCQVDSQVTMMFWYRQQPGQSLTLIATANQGSEATYESGFVIDKFPISRPNLTFSTLTVSNMSPEDSSIYLCSVEWQLSYTFGSGTRLTVV.

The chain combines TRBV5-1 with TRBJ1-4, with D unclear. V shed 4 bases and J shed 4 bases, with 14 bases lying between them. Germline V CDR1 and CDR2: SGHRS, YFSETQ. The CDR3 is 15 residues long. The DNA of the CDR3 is TGCGCCAGCAGCCCCTGGACGGGCAATAATGAAAAACTGTTTTTT. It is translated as CASSPWTGNNEKLFF.

The CDR3 is CASSHRQVSTDTQYF. Here the CDR3 DNA reads TGTGCCAGCAGCCACAGACAGGTTAGCACAGATACGCAGTATTTT. The V and J genes are TRBV13 and TRBJ2-3, with D possibly TRBD1 on 6 matching bases. Germline V lookup: CDR1 PRHDT, CDR2 FYEKMQ (reference sequence). The germline V and J ends were trimmed by 5 bases and 0 bases, with 12 bases remaining between them. This CDR3 spans 15 amino acids.

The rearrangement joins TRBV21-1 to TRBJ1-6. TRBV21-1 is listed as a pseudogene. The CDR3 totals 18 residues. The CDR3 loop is CASSPRGRTREDNSPLHF. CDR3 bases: TGTGCCAGCAGCCCCCGAGGCAGAACAAGGGAGGATAATTCACCCCTCCACTTT.

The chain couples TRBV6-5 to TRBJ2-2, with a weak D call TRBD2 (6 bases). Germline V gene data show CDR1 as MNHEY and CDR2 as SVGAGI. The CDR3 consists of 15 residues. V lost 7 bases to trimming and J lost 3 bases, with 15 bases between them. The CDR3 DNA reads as TGTGCCAGCACCCTGCGGGGCCCTGACACCGGGGAGCTGTTTTTT. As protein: CASTLRGPDTGELFF.

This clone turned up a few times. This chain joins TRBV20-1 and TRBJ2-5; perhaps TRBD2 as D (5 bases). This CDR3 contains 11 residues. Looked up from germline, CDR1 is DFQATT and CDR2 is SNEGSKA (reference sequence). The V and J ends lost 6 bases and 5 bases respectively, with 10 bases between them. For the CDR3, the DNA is TGCAGTGCCGGAGGTTCGGAGACCCAGTACTTC. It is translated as CSAGGSETQYF.

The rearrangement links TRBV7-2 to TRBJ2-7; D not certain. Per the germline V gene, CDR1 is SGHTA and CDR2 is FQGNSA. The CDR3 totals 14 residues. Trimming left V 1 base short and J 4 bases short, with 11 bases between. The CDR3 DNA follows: TGTGCCAGCAGCTTAGAATTCGGCCCTTACGAGCAGTACTTC. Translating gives CASSLEFGPYEQYF.

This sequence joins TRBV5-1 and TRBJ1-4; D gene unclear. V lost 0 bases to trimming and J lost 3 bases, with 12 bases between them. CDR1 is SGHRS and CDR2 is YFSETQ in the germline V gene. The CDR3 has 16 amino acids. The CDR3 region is CASSLDGVPSNEKLFF. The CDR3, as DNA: TGCGCCAGCAGCTTGGATGGGGTCCCCTCTAATGAAAAACTGTTTTTT.

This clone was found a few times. The DNA for the CDR3 is TGTGCCAGCAGTGAAGCGCTACAGACCTACGAGCAGTACTTC. Amino acid sequence: CASSEALQTYEQYF. The J gene is TRBJ2-7, the V gene TRBV2; the D is unclear. CDR3 length: 14 amino acids. Trimming took off 0 bases at V and 2 bases at J, with 8 bases between the two ends. Per germline, CDR1 SNHLY and CDR2 FYNNEI.

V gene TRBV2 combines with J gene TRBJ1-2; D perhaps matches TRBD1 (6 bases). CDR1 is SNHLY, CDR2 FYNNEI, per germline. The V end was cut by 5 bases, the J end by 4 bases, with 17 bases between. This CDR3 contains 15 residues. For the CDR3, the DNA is TGTGCCAGCAGTACAGGGTATGGTTCTAGCTATGGCTACACCTTC. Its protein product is CASSTGYGSSYGYTF.

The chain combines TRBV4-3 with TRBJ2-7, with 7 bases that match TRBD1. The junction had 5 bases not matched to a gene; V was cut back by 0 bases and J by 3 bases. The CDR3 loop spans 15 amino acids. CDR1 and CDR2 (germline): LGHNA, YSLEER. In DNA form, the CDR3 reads TGCGCCAGCAGCCAAGACCGGACAGGTCGCTACGAGCAGTACTTC. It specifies CASSQDRTGRYEQYF.

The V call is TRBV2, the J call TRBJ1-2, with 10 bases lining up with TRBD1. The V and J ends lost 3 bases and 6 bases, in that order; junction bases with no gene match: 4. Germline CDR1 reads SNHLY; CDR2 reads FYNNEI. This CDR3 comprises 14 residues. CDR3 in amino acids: CASSDGQGGDGYTF. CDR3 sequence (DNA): TGTGCCAGCAGTGACGGACAGGGGGGAGATGGCTACACCTTC.

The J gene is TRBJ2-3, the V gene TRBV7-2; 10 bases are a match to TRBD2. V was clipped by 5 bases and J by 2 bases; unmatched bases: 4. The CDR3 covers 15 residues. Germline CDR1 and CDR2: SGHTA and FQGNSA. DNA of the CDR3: TGTGCCAGCAGCACACTAGCGGGGAACACAGATACGCAGTATTTT. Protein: CASSTLAGNTDTQYF.

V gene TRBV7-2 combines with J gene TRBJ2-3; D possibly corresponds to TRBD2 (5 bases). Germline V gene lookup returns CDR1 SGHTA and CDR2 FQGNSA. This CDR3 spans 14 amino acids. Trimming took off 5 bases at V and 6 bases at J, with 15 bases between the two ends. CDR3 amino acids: CASSPNGGSDTQYF. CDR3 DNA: TGTGCCAGCAGCCCAAATGGAGGATCCGATACGCAGTATTTT.

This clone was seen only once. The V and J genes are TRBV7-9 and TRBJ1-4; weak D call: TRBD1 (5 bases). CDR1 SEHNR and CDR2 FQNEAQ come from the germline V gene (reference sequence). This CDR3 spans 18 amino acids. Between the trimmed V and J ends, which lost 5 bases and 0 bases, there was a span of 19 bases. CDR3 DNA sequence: TGTGCCAGCAGCGAAGACAGACGTACCCGAACAACTAATGAAAAACTGTTTTTT. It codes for CASSEDRRTRTTNEKLFF.